This T cell receptor (beta chain) comes out of a study of blood T cell repertoires in COVID-19. Study-wide background: The study drew acute and convalescent COVID-19 samples from the United States, Italy and Spain. In each case, the material was cDNA or gDNA derived from T cells, B-cell-depleted T cells, or PBMCs.

The CDR3 has 17 residues. V was trimmed by 0 bases and J by 0 bases, leaving 13 bases between them. Germline V gives CDR1 SGHDN, CDR2 FVKESK. Only in-frame clones appear in the TCRdb table, and some are missing; sequencing was by immunoSEQ multiplex PCR. The sample contains around 45,000 clones, 82% of which appear only once. The sequencing sample was made of peripheral blood. The chain couples TRBV14 to TRBJ2-3; D unclear. The sequence came from a woman aged 55-75 years with acute or convalescent COVID-19. The CDR3 sequence is CASSQDAAATSTDTQYF. CDR3 bases: TGTGCCAGCAGCCAAGATGCGGCGGCCACTAGCACAGATACGCAGTATTTT.